One and the same sample provided the 17 T cell receptor beta chains below, sequenced in a study of OX40 agonist ivuxolimab in advanced cancers. Library generation was performed with the immunoSEQ multiplex PCR assay. The table was pulled from immuneACCESS by TCRdb, which kept in-frame rearrangements only. Such tables lose some clones; where checked, under half of the loss comes from unresolved V genes, and the rest has no known cause. The sample table shows under 80,000 clones, and about 85% are seen once. Approximately 2% of the sample is held by the ten biggest clonotypes. The sample was CD4+ or CD8+ T cells sorted from blood, taken in a trial of the OX40 agonist ivuxolimab. These TCRs come from an adult with an advanced solid tumor such as melanoma, head and neck, liver or kidney cancer.

This chain joins TRBV7-2 and TRBJ2-5; tentative D call: TRBD2 (7 bases). Germline CDR1 and CDR2: SGHTA and FQGNSA. Trimming stripped 5 bases from V and 1 base from J, with 14 bases between. The CDR3 has 15 residues. CDR3 DNA sequence: TGTGCCAGCAGCAGGGAGGGGGGGTCCCAAGAGACCCAGTACTTC. Translated, it gives CASSREGGSQETQYF.

This clone was seen only a few times. CDR3 bases: TGTGCCAGCAGTGTTGGGGCTCAGCCCCAGCATTTT. The encoded protein is CASSVGAQPQHF. The rearrangement links TRBV2 to TRBJ1-5; maybe TRBD1 (5 bases). The CDR3 spans 12 residues. Germline CDR1 and CDR2: SNHLY and FYNNEI. V was cut by 4 bases and J by 6 bases, with 7 bases left in between.

The rearrangement joins TRBV4-2 to TRBJ2-7, with 7 positions matching TRBD1. V trimming: 0 bases; J trimming: 4 bases; junction bases outside the gene matches: 9. CDR3 length: 16 amino acids. Germline-derived CDR1 and CDR2 are LGHNA and YNFKEQ. CDR3 in DNA: TGTGCCAGCAGCCAAGAACCCGGGACAGCAGCTTACGAGCAGTACTTC. Its translation: CASSQEPGTAAYEQYF.

The chain couples TRBV7-9 to TRBJ1-1; the match to TRBD1 covers 7 bases. CDR1 and CDR2 from the germline V gene are SEHNR and FQNEAQ (reference sequence). V lost 5 bases, J lost 7 bases, and 10 bases stayed unmatched. The CDR3 has 14 residues. The CDR3 coding sequence is TGTGCCAGCAGCGGACAAATGGGACAGCGTGAAGCTTTCTTT. This translates into CASSGQMGQREAFF. Drawing the rest from reference TRBV7-9 and TRBJ1-1, the complete variable domain is DTGVSQNPRHKITKRGQNVTFRCDPISEHNRLYWYRQTLGQGPEFLTYFQNEAQLEKSRLLSDRFSAERPKGSFSTLEIQRTEQGDSAMYLCASSGQMGQREAFFGQGTRLTVV.

The rearrangement joins TRBV11-3 to TRBJ2-1; possibly TRBD1 or TRBD2 for D (6 bases each). V was pared by 8 bases and J by 7 bases, with 24 bases between. Germline values: CDR1 SGHNT, CDR2 YENEEA. This CDR3 has 16 amino acids. CDR3 region: CASSLGGTTVRNEQFF. CDR3 nucleotide sequence: TGTGCCAGCTCTCTGGGCGGGACAACGGTCCGGAATGAGCAGTTCTTC.

Comments on this clone: Other nucleotide sequences from this sample produce the same CDR3. V and J are TRBV30 and TRBJ2-3; D remains unclear. Trimming took off 2 bases at V and 1 base at J, with 7 bases between the two ends. Germline loops: CDR1 GTSNPN, CDR2 SVGIG (reference sequence). The CDR3 is 13 residues long. The CDR3 bases are TGTGCCTGGAGTATAAGTCGCACAGATACGCAGTATTTT. This encodes CAWSISRTDTQYF.

V gene TRBV18 combines with J gene TRBJ2-7; tentatively, D is TRBD1 (5 bases). The V end lost 3 bases, the J end lost 5 bases, and 11 bases lay between the germline ends. This CDR3 region has 13 residues. CDR1 KGHSH and CDR2 LQKENI come from the germline V gene. CDR3 in DNA: TGTGCCAGCTCACCTGAGACGGACAACGAGCAGTACTTC. This sequence encodes CASSPETDNEQYF.

The chain recombines TRBV10-3 with TRBJ1-3; D not resolved. Germline CDR1 and CDR2: ENHRY and SYGVKD. V lost 2 bases and J lost 0, with 5 bases in between. The CDR3 loop spans 14 amino acids. The CDR3 is CAISETLSGNTIYF. CDR3 sequence (DNA): TGTGCCATCAGTGAGACCCTCTCTGGAAACACCATATATTTT.

This rearrangement joins TRBV5-8 to TRBJ1-2; D is possibly TRBD1 (5 bases). CDR3 length equals 13 residues. Trimming cost V 4 bases and J 2 bases, with 9 bases left between them. Per germline, CDR1 SGHTS and CDR2 YDEGEE. CDR3 in DNA: TGTGCCAGCAGCGCGTGGGGGAACTATGGCTACACCTTC. Translation gives CASSAWGNYGYTF.

This sequence joins TRBV28 and TRBJ1-4; D unresolved. The CDR3 loop spans 14 amino acids. Trimming stripped 4 bases from V and 8 bases from J, with 14 bases between. Germline V CDR1 and CDR2: MDHEN, SYDVKM. The CDR3 region is CASSYETREEKLFF. The CDR3 bases are TGTGCCAGCAGTTACGAGACGAGGGAGGAAAAACTGTTTTTT.

J is TRBJ2-5 and V is TRBV5-4, with 12 bases identical to TRBD2. Germline V gene data show CDR1 as SGHNT and CDR2 as YYREEE (reference sequence). The CDR3 totals 15 residues. The ends lost 4 bases at V and 5 bases at J; junction bases unmatched: 6. The chain's CDR3 is CASSSGTSGRETQYF. In DNA form, the CDR3 reads TGTGCCAGCAGCAGCGGGACTAGCGGGCGGGAGACCCAGTACTTC.

The chain carries TRBV9 and TRBJ1-4, with 7 bases matching TRBD1. Per the germline V gene, CDR1 is SGDLS and CDR2 is YYNGEE. The CDR3 has 16 residues. V was clipped by 3 bases and J by 8 bases; unmatched bases: 13. This CDR3 reads CASSADSRGFEEKLFF. The CDR3 coding sequence is TGTGCCAGCAGCGCCGATTCCAGGGGGTTCGAGGAAAAACTGTTTTTT.

The J gene is TRBJ2-1, the V gene TRBV4-1; D unclear. The CDR3 consists of 14 residues. V lost 1 base and J lost 5, with 9 bases in between. Germline assignment: CDR1 MGHRA and CDR2 YSYEKL. This CDR3 reads CASSQVRTNNEQFF. The CDR3 coding sequence is TGCGCCAGCAGCCAAGTAAGGACCAACAATGAGCAGTTCTTC.

The chain uses TRBV18 and TRBJ1-2; 9 bases line up with TRBD1. This CDR3 is built from 13 residues. J gave up 7 bases and V 3 bases, and 3 bases lay outside the gene matches. Germline-derived CDR1 and CDR2 are KGHSH and LQKENI. CDR3 nucleotides: TGTGCCAGCTCACCGGGACAGGGTTTTGGCTACACCTTC. Protein: CASSPGQGFGYTF.

The chain employs TRBV19 and TRBJ2-1, with 14 positions matching TRBD2. V lost 7 bases and J lost 10; bases outside the gene matches: 12. Germline V lookup: CDR1 LNHDA, CDR2 SQIVND (reference sequence). The CDR3 covers 16 residues. CDR3 nucleotide sequence: TGTGCCAGTACCTCAGTGGGGGGACTAGCGGGAGCCGAGCAGTTCTTC. This sequence encodes CASTSVGGLAGAEQFF.

This clone was picked up one time. The chain couples TRBV10-3 to TRBJ1-6, with 9 bases aligning to TRBD1. V trimming: 6 bases; J trimming: 5 bases; junction bases outside the gene matches: 5. The CDR3 is 15 amino acids. Per germline, CDR1 ENHRY and CDR2 SYGVKD. The CDR3 region has the DNA TGTGCCATCAGAAGTACAGGGGGCGATAATTCACCCCTCCACTTT. It is translated as CAIRSTGGDNSPLHF.

The rearrangement links TRBV6-1 to TRBJ2-7; D remains unclear. Trimming removed 1 base at V and 4 bases at J, with 11 bases between. The CDR3 runs 14 residues. Germline V lookup: CDR1 MNHNS, CDR2 SASEGT. The CDR3 DNA follows: TGTGCCAGCAGTGAAGGCCCCGCGCTTTACGAGCAGTACTTC. As protein: CASSEGPALYEQYF.